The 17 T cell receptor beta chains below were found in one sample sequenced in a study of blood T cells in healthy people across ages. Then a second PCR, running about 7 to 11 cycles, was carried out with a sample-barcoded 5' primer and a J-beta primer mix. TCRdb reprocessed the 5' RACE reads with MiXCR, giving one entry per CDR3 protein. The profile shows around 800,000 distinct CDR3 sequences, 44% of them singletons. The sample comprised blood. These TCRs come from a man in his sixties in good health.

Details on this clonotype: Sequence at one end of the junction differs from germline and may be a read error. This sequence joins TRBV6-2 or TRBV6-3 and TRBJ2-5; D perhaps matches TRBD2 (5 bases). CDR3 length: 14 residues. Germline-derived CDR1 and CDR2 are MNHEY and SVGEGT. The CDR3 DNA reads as TGTGCCAGTAGTTACCCGGGAACCCCTAGTAAGCAGTACTTC. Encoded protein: CASSYPGTPSKQYF.

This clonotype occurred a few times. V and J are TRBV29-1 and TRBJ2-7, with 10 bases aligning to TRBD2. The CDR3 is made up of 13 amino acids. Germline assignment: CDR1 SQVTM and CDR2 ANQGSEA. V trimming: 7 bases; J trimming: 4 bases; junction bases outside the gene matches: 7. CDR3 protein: CSAKLAGYYEQYF. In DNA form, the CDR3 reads TGCAGCGCAAAACTAGCGGGGTATTACGAGCAGTACTTC.

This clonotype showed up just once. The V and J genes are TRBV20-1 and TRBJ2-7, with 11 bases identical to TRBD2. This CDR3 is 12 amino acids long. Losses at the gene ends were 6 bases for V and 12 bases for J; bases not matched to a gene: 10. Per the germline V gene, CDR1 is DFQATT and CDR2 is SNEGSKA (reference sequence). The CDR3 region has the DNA TGCAGTGCAAAAGTTAGCGGGGGGGGTCTGTACTTC. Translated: CSAKVSGGGLYF.

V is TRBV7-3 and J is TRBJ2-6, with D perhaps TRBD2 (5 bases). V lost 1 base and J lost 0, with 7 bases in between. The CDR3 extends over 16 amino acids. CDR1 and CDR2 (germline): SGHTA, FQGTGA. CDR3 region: CASSLRGNSGANVLTF. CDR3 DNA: TGTGCCAGCAGCTTAAGAGGGAACTCTGGGGCCAACGTCCTGACTTTC. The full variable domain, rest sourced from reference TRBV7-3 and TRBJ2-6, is GAGVSQTPSNKVTEKGKYVELRCDPISGHTALYWYRQSLGQGPEFLIYFQGTGAADDSGLPNDRFFAVRPEGSVSTLKIQRTERGDSAVYLCASSLRGNSGANVLTFGAGSRLTVL.

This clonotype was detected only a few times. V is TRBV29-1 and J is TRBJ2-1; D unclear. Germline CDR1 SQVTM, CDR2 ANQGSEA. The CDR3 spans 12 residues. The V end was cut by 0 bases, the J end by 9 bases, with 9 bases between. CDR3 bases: TGCAGCGTTGAAGATCTGTTAGCTGAGCAGTTCTTC. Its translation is CSVEDLLAEQFF.

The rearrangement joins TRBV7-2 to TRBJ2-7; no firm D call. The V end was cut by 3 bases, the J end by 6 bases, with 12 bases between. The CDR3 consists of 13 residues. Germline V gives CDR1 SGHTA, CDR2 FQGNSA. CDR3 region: CASSFQSAVEQYF. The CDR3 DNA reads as TGTGCCAGCAGCTTTCAATCGGCGGTCGAGCAGTACTTC.

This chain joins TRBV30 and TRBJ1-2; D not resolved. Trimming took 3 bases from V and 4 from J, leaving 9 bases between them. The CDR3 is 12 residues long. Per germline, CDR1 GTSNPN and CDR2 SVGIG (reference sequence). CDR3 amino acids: CAWRNQAYGYTF. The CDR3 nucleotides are TGTGCCTGGAGGAATCAGGCCTATGGCTACACCTTC.

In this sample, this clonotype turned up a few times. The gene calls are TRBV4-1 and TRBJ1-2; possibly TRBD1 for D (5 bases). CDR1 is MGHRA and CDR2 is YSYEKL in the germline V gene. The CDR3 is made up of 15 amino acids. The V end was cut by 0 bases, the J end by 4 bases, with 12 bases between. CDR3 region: CASSQDNTGPYGYTF. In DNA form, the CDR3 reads TGCGCCAGCAGCCAAGATAATACAGGTCCCTATGGCTACACCTTC.

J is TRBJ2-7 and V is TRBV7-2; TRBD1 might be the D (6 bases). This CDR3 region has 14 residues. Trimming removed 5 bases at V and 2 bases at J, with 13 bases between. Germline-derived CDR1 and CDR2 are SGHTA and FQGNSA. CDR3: CASSPGHGPYEQYF. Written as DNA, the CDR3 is TGTGCCAGCAGCCCGGGACACGGACCCTACGAGCAGTACTTC.

The CDR3 DNA reads as TGTGCCAGCAGTGCAGCCCTGGGGGTGCCTAATGAAAAACTGTTTTTT. Amino acids: CASSAALGVPNEKLFF. This rearrangement joins TRBV27 to TRBJ1-4; D is possibly TRBD1 (5 bases). The CDR3 extends over 16 amino acids. V shed 5 bases and J shed 3 bases, with 16 bases lying between them. Germline V gene sequence: CDR1 MNHEY, CDR2 SMNVEV (reference sequence).

The CDR3 sequence is CASSVGLAESYEQYF. The CDR3 coding sequence is TGTGCCAGTAGTGTGGGACTAGCGGAATCCTACGAGCAGTACTTC. The V and J genes are TRBV19 and TRBJ2-7; the match to TRBD2 covers 11 bases. The germline gives CDR1 LNHDA, CDR2 SQIVND (reference sequence). V shed 5 bases, J shed 1 base, and the junction held 4 bases outside the gene matches. CDR3 length equals 15 residues.

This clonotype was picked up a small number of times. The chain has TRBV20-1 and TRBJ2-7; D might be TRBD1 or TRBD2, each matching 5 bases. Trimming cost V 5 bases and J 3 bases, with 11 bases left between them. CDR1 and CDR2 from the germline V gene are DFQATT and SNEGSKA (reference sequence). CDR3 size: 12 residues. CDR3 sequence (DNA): TGCAGTGCTCGAGGGGTCGACTACGAGCAGTACTTC. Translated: CSARGVDYEQYF.

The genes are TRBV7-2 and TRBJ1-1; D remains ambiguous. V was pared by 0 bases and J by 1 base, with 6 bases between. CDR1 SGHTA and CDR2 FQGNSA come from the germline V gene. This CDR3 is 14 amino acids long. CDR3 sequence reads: CASSLAPGNTEAFF. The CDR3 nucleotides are TGTGCCAGCAGCTTAGCCCCGGGGAACACTGAAGCTTTCTTT.

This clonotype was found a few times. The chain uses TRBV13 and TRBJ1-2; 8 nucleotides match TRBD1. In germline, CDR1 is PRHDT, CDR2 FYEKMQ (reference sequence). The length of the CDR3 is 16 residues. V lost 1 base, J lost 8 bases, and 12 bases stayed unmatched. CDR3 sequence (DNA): TGTGCCAGCAGCTTAGCTCTATCTGGACAGGGACAAGGCTACACCTTC. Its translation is CASSLALSGQGQGYTF.

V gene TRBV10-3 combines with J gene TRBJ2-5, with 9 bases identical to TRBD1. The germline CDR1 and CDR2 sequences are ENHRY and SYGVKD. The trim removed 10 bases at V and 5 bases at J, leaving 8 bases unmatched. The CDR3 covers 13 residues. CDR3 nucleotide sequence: TGTGCCAGCAAGGGACAGGGTGGGGAGACCCAGTACTTC. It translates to CASKGQGGETQYF.

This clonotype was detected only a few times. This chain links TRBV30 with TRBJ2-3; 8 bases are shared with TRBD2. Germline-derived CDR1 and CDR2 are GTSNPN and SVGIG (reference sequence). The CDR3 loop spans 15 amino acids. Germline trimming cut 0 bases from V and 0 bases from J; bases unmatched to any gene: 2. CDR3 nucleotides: TGTGCCTGGAGTGTACTAGCGGCGAGCACAGATACGCAGTATTTT. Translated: CAWSVLAASTDTQYF. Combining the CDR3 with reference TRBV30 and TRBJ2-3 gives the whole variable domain SQTIHQWPATLVQPVGSPLSLECTVEGTSNPNLYWYRQAAGRGLQLLFYSVGIGQISSEVPQNLSASRPQDRQFILSSKKLLLSDSGFYLCAWSVLAASTDTQYFGPGTRLTVL.

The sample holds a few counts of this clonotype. The CDR3 region is CASSRQGIRNTEAFF. For the CDR3, the DNA is TGCGCCAGCAGCCGACAGGGGATCAGAAACACTGAAGCTTTCTTT. This rearrangement joins TRBV4-1 to TRBJ1-1; 8 nucleotides match TRBD1. The germline gives CDR1 MGHRA, CDR2 YSYEKL. V shed 4 bases and J 2 bases; nucleotides not matched to a gene: 6. The CDR3 consists of 15 residues.